A single sample gave rise to the 5 T cell receptor beta chains below, sequenced in a study of blood T cells in healthy people across ages. A second PCR, run for about 7 to 11 cycles, used a sample-barcoded 5' primer plus a J-beta primer mix. TCRdb recomputed calls from the 5' RACE reads with MiXCR, one row per CDR3 protein. The sample shows 600,000 or so distinct CDR3 sequences, about 28% of them seen only once. Material for sequencing was blood. These receptors were taken from an elderly woman in good health.

As concerns this clonotype: A much bigger clone sits one base away, suggesting this may be a read error. This chain uses TRBV28 with TRBJ2-7; tentative D call: TRBD2 (6 bases). This CDR3 contains 14 residues. Germline CDR1 MDHEN, CDR2 SYDVKM. Trimming pared 5 bases from V and 0 bases from J, leaving 11 bases between. DNA of the CDR3: TGTGCCAGCAGTGGAGGGGAGAGCTCCTACGAGCAGTACTTC. Residues: CASSGGESSYEQYF.

This clonotype occurred many times. The gene calls are TRBV20-1 and TRBJ1-5, with TRBD1 as a possible D gene (5 bases). V gave up 6 bases and J gave up 5 bases, with 17 bases separating them. This CDR3 contains 14 residues. Germline V gene data show CDR1 as DFQATT and CDR2 as SNEGSKA (reference sequence). The CDR3 coding sequence is TGCAGTGCCCCCTTGGGGGGGAGGGATCAGCCCCAGCATTTT. This sequence encodes CSAPLGGRDQPQHF.

This clonotype was detected ten times or more. The rearrangement uses TRBV7-9 and TRBJ1-1; weak D call: TRBD1 (5 bases). Per germline, CDR1 SEHNR and CDR2 FQNEAQ (reference sequence). The CDR3 runs 14 residues. The V end was cut by 5 bases, the J end by 5 bases, with 15 bases between. The CDR3 loop reads CASSPRGASTEAFF. The DNA of the CDR3 is TGTGCCAGCAGCCCTCGAGGGGCGAGTACTGAAGCTTTCTTT.

This clonotype was counted at least ten times. The J gene is TRBJ1-2, the V gene TRBV9; TRBD1 might be the D (6 bases). V was clipped by 5 bases and J by 8 bases, with 10 bases between them. The germline V gene has CDR1 SGDLS and CDR2 YYNGEE. This CDR3 contains 11 residues. CDR3 protein: CASRRQEGYTF. CDR3 sequence (DNA): TGTGCCAGCAGGAGACAGGAGGGCTACACCTTC.

The rearrangement joins TRBV2 to TRBJ2-5, with a tentative D call TRBD1 (6 bases). The J call is in doubt because the DNA end fits TRBJ2-7 better. The CDR3 is made up of 12 amino acids. Germline V gene data show CDR1 as SNHLY and CDR2 as FYNNEI. The CDR3 is CASSTGFGEQYF. The CDR3 region has the DNA TGTGCCAGCAGTACAGGGTTTGGCGAGCAGTACTTC.